The clone carrying this TCR beta chain was counted a single time. Trimming stripped 6 bases from V and 5 bases from J, with 11 bases between. The CDR3 is 13 amino acids. Germline loops: CDR1 MNHEY, CDR2 SVGAGI. This entry is derived from a study of blood T cell repertoires in COVID-19. Background on the study: The analysed material was cDNA or gDNA that came from T cells, B-cell-depleted T cells, or PBMCs.

TCRdb's table, derived via immunoSEQ multiplex PCR, lists solely in-frame clones and lacks some. This table has approximately 83,000 clones, approximately 80% appearing once. The TCR comes from an elderly woman with acute or convalescent COVID-19. The genes are TRBV6-5 and TRBJ1-5, with a weak D call TRBD1 (5 bases). Sequencing used peripheral blood. CDR3 in amino acids: CASSPGGDQPQHF. CDR3 DNA: TGTGCCAGCAGCCCGGGGGGGGATCAGCCCCAGCATTTT.